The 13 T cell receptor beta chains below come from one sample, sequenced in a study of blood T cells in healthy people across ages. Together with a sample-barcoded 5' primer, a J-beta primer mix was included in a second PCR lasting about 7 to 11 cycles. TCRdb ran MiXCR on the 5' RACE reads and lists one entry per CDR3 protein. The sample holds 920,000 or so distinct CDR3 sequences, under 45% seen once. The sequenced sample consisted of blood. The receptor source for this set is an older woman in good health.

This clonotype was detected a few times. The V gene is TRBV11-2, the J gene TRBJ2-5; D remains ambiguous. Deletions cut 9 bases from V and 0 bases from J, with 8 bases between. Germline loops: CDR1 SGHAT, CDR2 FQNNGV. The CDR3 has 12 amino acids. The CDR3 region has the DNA TGTGCCAGTCGGACGTACCAAGAGACCCAGTACTTC. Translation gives CASRTYQETQYF. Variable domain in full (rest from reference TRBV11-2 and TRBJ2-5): EAGVAQSPRYKIIEKRQSVAFWCNPISGHATLYWYQQILGQGPKLLIQFQNNGVVDDSQLPKDRFSAERLKGVDSTLKIQPAKLEDSAVYLCASRTYQETQYFGPGTRLLVL.

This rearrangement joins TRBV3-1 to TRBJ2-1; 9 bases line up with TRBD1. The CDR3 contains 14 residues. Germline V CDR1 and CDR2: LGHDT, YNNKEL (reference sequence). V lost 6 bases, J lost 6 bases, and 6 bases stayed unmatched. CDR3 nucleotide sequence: TGTGCCAGCAGGGCCGGGACAGGGATCAATGAGCAGTTCTTC. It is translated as CASRAGTGINEQFF.

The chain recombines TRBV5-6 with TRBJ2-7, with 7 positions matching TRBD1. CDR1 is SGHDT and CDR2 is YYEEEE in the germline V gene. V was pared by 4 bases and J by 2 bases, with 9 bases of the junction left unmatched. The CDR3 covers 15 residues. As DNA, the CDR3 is TGTGCCAGCAGCCCAGACCGACAGGGTACCTACGAGCAGTACTTC. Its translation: CASSPDRQGTYEQYF. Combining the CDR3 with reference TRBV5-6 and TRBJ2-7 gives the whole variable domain DAGVTQSPTHLIKTRGQQVTLRCSPKSGHDTVSWYQQALGQGPQFIFQYYEEEERQRGNFPDRFSGHQFPNYSSELNVNALLLGDSALYLCASSPDRQGTYEQYFGPGTRLTVT.

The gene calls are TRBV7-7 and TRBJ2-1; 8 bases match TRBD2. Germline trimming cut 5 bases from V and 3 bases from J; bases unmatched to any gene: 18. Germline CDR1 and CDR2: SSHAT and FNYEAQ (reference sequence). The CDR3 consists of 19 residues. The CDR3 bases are TGTGCCAGCAGCGATAGTTCGGTGTTTCGGGAGGGCAACTACAATGAGCAGTTCTTC. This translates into CASSDSSVFREGNYNEQFF. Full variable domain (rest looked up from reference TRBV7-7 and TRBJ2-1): GAGVSQSPRYKVTKRGQDVTLRCDPISSHATLYWYQQALGQGPEFLTYFNYEAQPDKSGLPSDRFSAERPEGSISTLTIQRTEQRDSAMYRCASSDSSVFREGNYNEQFFGPGTRLTVL.

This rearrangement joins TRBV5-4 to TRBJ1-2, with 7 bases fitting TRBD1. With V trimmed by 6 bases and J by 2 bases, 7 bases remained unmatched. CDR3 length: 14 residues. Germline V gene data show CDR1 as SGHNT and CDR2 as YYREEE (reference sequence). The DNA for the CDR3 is TGTGCCAGCAACCAACCGGGACAGAACTATGGCTACACCTTC. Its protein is CASNQPGQNYGYTF. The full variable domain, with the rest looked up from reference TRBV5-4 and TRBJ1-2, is ETGVTQSPTHLIKTRGQQVTLRCSSQSGHNTVSWYQQALGQGPQFIFQYYREEENGRGNFPPRFSGLQFPNYSSELNVNALELDDSALYLCASNQPGQNYGYTFGSGTRLTVV.

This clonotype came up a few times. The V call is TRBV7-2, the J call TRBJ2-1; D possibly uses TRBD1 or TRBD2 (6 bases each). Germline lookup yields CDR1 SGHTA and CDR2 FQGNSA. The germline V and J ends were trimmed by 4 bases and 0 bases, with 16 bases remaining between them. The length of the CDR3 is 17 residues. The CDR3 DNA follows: TGTGCCAGCAGCTCCTCTTGGGGGGCGGGCTCCTACAATGAGCAGTTCTTC. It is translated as CASSSSWGAGSYNEQFF.

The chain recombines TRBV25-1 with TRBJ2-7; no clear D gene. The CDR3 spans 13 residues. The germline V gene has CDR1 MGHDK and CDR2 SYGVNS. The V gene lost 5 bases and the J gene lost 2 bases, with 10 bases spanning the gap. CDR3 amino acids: CASSRVGTYEQYF. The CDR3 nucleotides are TGTGCCAGCAGTCGTGTCGGAACCTACGAGCAGTACTTC.

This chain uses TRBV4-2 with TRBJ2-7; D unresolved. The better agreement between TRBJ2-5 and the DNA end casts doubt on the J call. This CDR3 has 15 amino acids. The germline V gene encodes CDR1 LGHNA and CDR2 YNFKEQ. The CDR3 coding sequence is TGTGCCAGCAGCCAAAGTTTAGGGTGGATAGAGACCCAGTACTTC. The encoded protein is CASSQSLGWIETQYF.

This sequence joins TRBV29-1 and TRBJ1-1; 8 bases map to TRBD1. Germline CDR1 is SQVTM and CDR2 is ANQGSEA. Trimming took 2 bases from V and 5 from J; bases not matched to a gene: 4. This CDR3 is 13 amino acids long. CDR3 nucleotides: TGCAGCGTTGAACCCCGACAGGGGACTGAAGCTTTCTTT. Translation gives CSVEPRQGTEAFF.

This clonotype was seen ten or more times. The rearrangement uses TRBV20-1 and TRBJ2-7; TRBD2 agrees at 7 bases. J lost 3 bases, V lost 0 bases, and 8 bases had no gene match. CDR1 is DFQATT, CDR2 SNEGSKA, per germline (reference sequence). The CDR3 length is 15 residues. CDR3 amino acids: CSARESSPGGYEQYF. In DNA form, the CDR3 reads TGCAGTGCTAGAGAATCAAGCCCGGGAGGCTACGAGCAGTACTTC.

The CDR3 sequence is CASSQAYSNQPQHF. The CDR3 region has the DNA TGTGCCAGCAGCCAAGCTTACAGCAATCAGCCCCAGCATTTT. V is TRBV3-1 and J is TRBJ1-5; no reliable D call. Trimming left V 1 base short and J 1 base short, with 5 bases between. The CDR3 extends over 14 amino acids. Germline V gene lookup returns CDR1 LGHDT and CDR2 YNNKEL (reference sequence). Combining the CDR3 with reference TRBV3-1 and TRBJ1-5 gives the whole variable domain DTAVSQTPKYLVTQMGNDKSIKCEQNLGHDTMYWYKQDSKKFLKIMFSYNNKELIINETVPNRFSPKSPDKAHLNLHINSLELGDSAVYFCASSQAYSNQPQHFGDGTRLSIL.

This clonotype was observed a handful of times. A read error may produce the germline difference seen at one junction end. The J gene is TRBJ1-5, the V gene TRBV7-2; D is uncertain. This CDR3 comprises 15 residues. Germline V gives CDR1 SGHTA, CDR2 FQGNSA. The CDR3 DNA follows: TGTGCCAGCAGCCCAGGACTGAATAGCAATCAGCCTCAGCATTTT. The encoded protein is CASSPGLNSNQPQHF.

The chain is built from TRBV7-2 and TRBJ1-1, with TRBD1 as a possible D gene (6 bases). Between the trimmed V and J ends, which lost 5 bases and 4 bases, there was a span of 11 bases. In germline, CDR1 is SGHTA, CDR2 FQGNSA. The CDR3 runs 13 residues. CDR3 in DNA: TGTGCCAGCAGCCCAACAGGGACCACTGAAGCTTTCTTT. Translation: CASSPTGTTEAFF.